A selection of T cell receptor beta chains follows, all from one sample in a study of T cell responses to AZD1222 COVID-19 vaccine. Measured with immunoSEQ multiplex PCR; TCRdb has only the in-frame clones, and not every one. The profile covers 150,000 to 200,000 clones, with over 90% appearing a single time and around 4% taken by the ten largest. The sample consisted of peripheral blood, taken on day 0 of AZD1222 vaccination. These receptors all come from an adult in good health. The CDR3 runs from the conserved cysteine through the conserved F or W.

j_gene	v_gene	CDR3aa
TRBJ1-2	TRBV13	CASSPGGRVMAGYTF
TRBJ2-1	TRBV6-4	CASSRLAGEGDEQFF
TRBJ2-7	TRBV7-8	CASSPALARSYEQYF
TRBJ2-4	TRBV13	CASSLGKNIQYF
TRBJ2-7	TRBV18	CASSPSSYEQYF
TRBJ2-7	TRBV10-1	CASSGGSSYEQYF
TRBJ2-3	TRBV7-6	CASSSRAGAGTQYF
TRBJ1-1	TRBV11-2	CASSLEQGFGEAFF
TRBJ2-3	TRBV6-4	CASRETGTFTDTQYF
TRBJ2-6	TRBV4-1	CASSQVGQSGANVLTF
TRBJ1-1	TRBV10-1	CASSPIQGGEAFF
TRBJ2-2	TRBV29-1	CSVDRGNTGELFF
TRBJ2-5	TRBV10-2	CASCEGLAGVGETQYF
TRBJ2-7	TRBV29-1	CSVSGYGEQYF
TRBJ1-1	TRBV6-4	CASRPQGGYTEAFF
TRBJ2-5	TRBV28	CASSLVRSTETQYF
TRBJ2-1	TRBV10-2	CASGSGTGTRNEQFF
TRBJ2-1	TRBV14	CASTQGLAGYNEQFF
TRBJ1-1	TRBV4-1	CASSRSVTGGGSSTEAFF
TRBJ2-2	TRBV14	CASSTLGGSNTGELFF
TRBJ2-5	TRBV3-1/TRBV3-2	CASTQRAWASQETQYF
TRBJ1-4	TRBV7-9	CASSLGTDYATNEKLFF
TRBJ2-1	TRBV12-3/TRBV12-4	CASRGLAYNEQFF
TRBJ1-5	TRBV6-5	CASSYSTGQPQHF
TRBJ1-2	TRBV19	CASSISLTGANYGYTF
TRBJ1-1	TRBV30	CAWMAAPTKRSTEAFF
TRBJ2-3	TRBV5-1	CASSLLGYGTADTQYF
TRBJ1-3	TRBV5-5	CASSQAGLTGNTIYF
TRBJ2-1	TRBV2	CASSRGAGGNNEQFF
TRBJ2-3	TRBV20-1	CSASLGGADLDTQYF
TRBJ1-1	TRBV7-9	CASSPRGQGNLWTEAFF
TRBJ2-5	TRBV19	CASSTTGRETQYF
TRBJ1-4	TRBV6-4	CASSVNPGEKLFF
TRBJ1-5	TRBV7-7	CASSVTLSGGQPQHF
TRBJ2-2	TRBV15	CATSRSGGNTGELFF
TRBJ1-2	TRBV10-3	CAISDPFGTARGGYTF
TRBJ1-2	TRBV12-3/TRBV12-4	CASSSGRLYGYTF
TRBJ1-1	TRBV19	CASSYQDRATEAFF
TRBJ2-7	TRBV3-1/TRBV3-2	CASSRGLAGGLDEQYF
TRBJ2-3	TRBV19	CASSIGSRRSTDTQYF
TRBJ1-2	TRBV13	CASSLLYTPNYGYTF
TRBJ1-6	TRBV6-6	CASTYRDRGLRSYNSPLHF
TRBJ1-4	TRBV12-3/TRBV12-4	CASRIRANEKLFF
TRBJ2-7	TRBV4-1	CASSQDTSGEIEQYF
TRBJ1-6	TRBV6-5	CASSYLGGMSNSPLHF